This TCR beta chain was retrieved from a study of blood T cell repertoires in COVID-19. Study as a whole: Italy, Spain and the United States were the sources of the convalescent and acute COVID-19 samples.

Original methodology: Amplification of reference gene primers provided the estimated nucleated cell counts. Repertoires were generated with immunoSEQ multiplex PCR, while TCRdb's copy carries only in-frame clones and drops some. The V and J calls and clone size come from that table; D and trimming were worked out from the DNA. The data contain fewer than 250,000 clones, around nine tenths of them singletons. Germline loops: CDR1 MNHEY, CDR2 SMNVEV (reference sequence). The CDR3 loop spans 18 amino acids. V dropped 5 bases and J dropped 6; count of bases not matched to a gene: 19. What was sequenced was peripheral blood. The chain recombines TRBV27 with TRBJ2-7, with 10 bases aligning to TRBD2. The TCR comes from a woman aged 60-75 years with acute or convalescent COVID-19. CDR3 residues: CASSAPSGRGRLMVEQYF. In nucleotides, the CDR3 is TGTGCCAGCAGTGCGCCTAGCGGGAGAGGTAGGCTTATGGTCGAGCAGTACTTC.